The rows below give T cell receptor beta chains drawn from one sample of a study of blood T cell repertoires in COVID-19. Profiling relied on immunoSEQ multiplex PCR, and the TCRdb table lists in-frame clones only, not all of them. In the table there are tens of thousands of clones, around 87% of which are singletons. Source material: peripheral blood. The receptors here all came from a human donor in a cohort sampled during active COVID-19. CDR3s include the opening cysteine and the closing phenylalanine or tryptophan. Each record gives: D gene, V gene, J gene, clone size, CDR3 DNA, CDR3 protein. A D gene is named only where the DNA matches it firmly. Rows may omit the clone size; those that give it use once, few, many or a size class.

D gene: TRBD2
V gene: TRBV29-1
J gene: TRBJ2-5
clone size: -
CDR3 DNA: TGCAGCGCTGGAGGCCCTAGCGGGACTTCCCAAGAGACCCAGTACTTC
CDR3 protein: CSAGGPSGTSQETQYF

D gene: -
V gene: TRBV21-1
J gene: TRBJ2-7
clone size: once
CDR3 DNA: TGTGCCAGCAGCAAACCGGGACTAGCCTCCTACGAGCAGTACTTC
CDR3 protein: CASSKPGLASYEQYF

D gene: -
V gene: TRBV2
J gene: TRBJ1-1
clone size: -
CDR3 DNA: TGTGCCAGCAGTGTCCGAGGGACTGAAGCTTTCTTT
CDR3 protein: CASSVRGTEAFF

D gene: TRBD2
V gene: TRBV5-1
J gene: TRBJ2-3
clone size: -
CDR3 DNA: TGCGCCAGCAGCTTAGCGGGAGTAACGACAGATACGCAGTATTTT
CDR3 protein: CASSLAGVTTDTQYF

D gene: -
V gene: TRBV5-1
J gene: TRBJ2-7
clone size: -
CDR3 DNA: TGCGCCAGCAGCTTGGGGCCGACCAGCGCAGACGAGCAGTACTTC
CDR3 protein: CASSLGPTSADEQYF

D gene: TRBD1
V gene: TRBV27
J gene: TRBJ1-5
clone size: -
CDR3 DNA: TGTGCCAGCAGACTACTACAGGGGGGCAATCAGCCCCAGCATTTT
CDR3 protein: CASRLLQGGNQPQHF

D gene: -
V gene: TRBV5-8
J gene: TRBJ2-1
clone size: -
CDR3 DNA: TGTGCCAGCAGCTGGAGGGGGGGCCCGGTAGGCAATGAGCAGTTCTTC
CDR3 protein: CASSWRGGPVGNEQFF

D gene: -
V gene: TRBV5-1
J gene: TRBJ2-1
clone size: -
CDR3 DNA: TGCGCCAGCAGCTTGTTGCGGGCTAGTCAGGATGAGCAGTTCTTC
CDR3 protein: CASSLLRASQDEQFF

D gene: -
V gene: TRBV9
J gene: TRBJ1-1
clone size: -
CDR3 DNA: TGTGCCAGCAGCGCTACCGGGACTATGAACACTGAAGCTTTCTTT
CDR3 protein: CASSATGTMNTEAFF

D gene: TRBD1
V gene: TRBV10-1
J gene: TRBJ1-2
clone size: -
CDR3 DNA: TGCGCCAGCAGTGCGGGGACAGGGCTAAACTATGGCTACACCTTC
CDR3 protein: CASSAGTGLNYGYTF

D gene: -
V gene: TRBV25-1
J gene: TRBJ2-1
clone size: -
CDR3 DNA: TGTGCCAGCAGTGAATTTGGGGGGAGGAATGAGCAGTTCTTC
CDR3 protein: CASSEFGGRNEQFF

D gene: TRBD1
V gene: TRBV5-5
J gene: TRBJ1-2
clone size: -
CDR3 DNA: TGTGCCAGCAGCTTGCTGGAGGGGGCAGGTGGCTACACCTTC
CDR3 protein: CASSLLEGAGGYTF

D gene: TRBD2
V gene: TRBV18
J gene: TRBJ2-7
clone size: -
CDR3 DNA: TGTGCCAGCTCATCACTAGCGGGAGCCGAGCAGTACTTC
CDR3 protein: CASSSLAGAEQYF

D gene: -
V gene: TRBV28
J gene: TRBJ1-5
clone size: -
CDR3 DNA: TGTGCCAGCAGTTCGGGTCAGGGGCCCTCGGAACCCCAGCATTTT
CDR3 protein: CASSSGQGPSEPQHF

D gene: -
V gene: TRBV3-1/TRBV3-2
J gene: TRBJ1-5
clone size: -
CDR3 DNA: TGTGCCAGCAGCCAAGATGGGAGGGCCGGCAATCAGCCCCAGCATTTT
CDR3 protein: CASSQDGRAGNQPQHF

D gene: -
V gene: TRBV7-2
J gene: TRBJ1-1
clone size: -
CDR3 DNA: TGTGCCAGCAGCCCTTTTAGGGGGAACACTGAAGCTTTCTTT
CDR3 protein: CASSPFRGNTEAFF

D gene: TRBD2
V gene: TRBV19
J gene: TRBJ2-1
clone size: -
CDR3 DNA: TGTGCCACTAGACTAGCCCTGGGTGAGCAGTTCTTC
CDR3 protein: CATRLALGEQFF

D gene: TRBD1
V gene: TRBV4-2
J gene: TRBJ1-1
clone size: -
CDR3 DNA: TGTGCCAGCAGCCGAGCTACAGGGGGCACTGAAGCTTTCTTT
CDR3 protein: CASSRATGGTEAFF

D gene: TRBD2
V gene: TRBV6-5
J gene: TRBJ2-5
clone size: -
CDR3 DNA: TGTGCCAGCAGTTCCTGGACTAGCGGGGAGACCCAGTACTTC
CDR3 protein: CASSSWTSGETQYF

D gene: TRBD1
V gene: TRBV5-5
J gene: TRBJ1-6
clone size: -
CDR3 DNA: TGTGCCAGCAGCATGCGGCAGGGGGCATGGAATTCACCCCTCCACTTT
CDR3 protein: CASSMRQGAWNSPLHF

D gene: TRBD2
V gene: TRBV7-8
J gene: TRBJ2-2
clone size: once
CDR3 DNA: TGTGCCAGCAGCCGGGGACTAGCGGCGAACACCGGGGAGCTGTTTTTT
CDR3 protein: CASSRGLAANTGELFF

D gene: TRBD1
V gene: TRBV28
J gene: TRBJ2-2
clone size: -
CDR3 DNA: TGTGCCAGCAGTTTAGAGGGGGCAGGGAGGAACACCGGGGAGCTGTTTTTT
CDR3 protein: CASSLEGAGRNTGELFF

D gene: TRBD2
V gene: TRBV9
J gene: TRBJ2-1
clone size: -
CDR3 DNA: TGTGCCAGCAGCGTAGGGACTAGCGGGAGGGAGCAGTTCTTC
CDR3 protein: CASSVGTSGREQFF

D gene: TRBD2
V gene: TRBV5-1
J gene: TRBJ2-7
clone size: -
CDR3 DNA: TGCGCCAGCAGCTTGGGGACTAGCGGGTTCTACGAGCAGTACTTC
CDR3 protein: CASSLGTSGFYEQYF

D gene: TRBD1
V gene: TRBV5-1
J gene: TRBJ1-2
clone size: -
CDR3 DNA: TGCGCCAGCAGCCCCGACAGGGGACGAGGCTACACCTTC
CDR3 protein: CASSPDRGRGYTF

D gene: -
V gene: TRBV5-1
J gene: TRBJ2-3
clone size: -
CDR3 DNA: TGCGCCAGCAGCTTGACAGGCGCAAAGGGCCGGGCAGATACGCAGTATTTT
CDR3 protein: CASSLTGAKGRADTQYF

D gene: -
V gene: TRBV5-6
J gene: TRBJ1-2
clone size: -
CDR3 DNA: TGTGCCAGCAGCTTACCTATCGAATATGGCTACACCTTC
CDR3 protein: CASSLPIEYGYTF

D gene: -
V gene: TRBV5-5
J gene: TRBJ2-1
clone size: once
CDR3 DNA: TGTGCCAGCAGCTTCAGCGGTAGCTCCTACAATGAGCAGTTCTTC
CDR3 protein: CASSFSGSSYNEQFF

D gene: TRBD1
V gene: TRBV30
J gene: TRBJ1-3
clone size: -
CDR3 DNA: TGTGCCTTAGGGACAGGGACTGGAAACACCATATATTTT
CDR3 protein: CALGTGTGNTIYF

D gene: -
V gene: TRBV28
J gene: TRBJ2-7
clone size: -
CDR3 DNA: TGTGCCAGCAGTTCTCAGGGGTTTGAGCAGTACTTC
CDR3 protein: CASSSQGFEQYF

D gene: TRBD1
V gene: TRBV7-9
J gene: TRBJ2-2
clone size: -
CDR3 DNA: TGTGCCAGCAGGGGACAGGGAGGTACCGGGGAGCTGTTTTTT
CDR3 protein: CASRGQGGTGELFF

D gene: TRBD1
V gene: TRBV29-1
J gene: TRBJ2-2
clone size: -
CDR3 DNA: TGCAGCGTTGAGTCAGGCAGGGGGCCCGGGGAGCTGTTTTTT
CDR3 protein: CSVESGRGPGELFF

D gene: -
V gene: TRBV6-5
J gene: TRBJ2-3
clone size: -
CDR3 DNA: TGTGCCTCAGGGCTGTCGCGTTCCACAGATACGCAGTATTTT
CDR3 protein: CASGLSRSTDTQYF

D gene: -
V gene: TRBV10-3
J gene: TRBJ1-1
clone size: -
CDR3 DNA: TGTGCCATCCAGGGCCAACAAGAAGCTTTCTTT
CDR3 protein: CAIQGQQEAFF

D gene: -
V gene: TRBV5-6
J gene: TRBJ2-3
clone size: -
CDR3 DNA: TGTGCCAGCAGCTCCAACTCAGATACGCAGTATTTT
CDR3 protein: CASSSNSDTQYF

D gene: -
V gene: TRBV28
J gene: TRBJ1-2
clone size: -
CDR3 DNA: TGTGCCAGCAGTCAGGTCAGGGGTTGGTATGGCTACACCTTC
CDR3 protein: CASSQVRGWYGYTF

D gene: TRBD2
V gene: TRBV5-1
J gene: TRBJ2-4
clone size: -
CDR3 DNA: TGCGCCAGCAGCAAGGACCCCTCTACTAGCGGTCAAAACATTCAGTACTTC
CDR3 protein: CASSKDPSTSGQNIQYF

D gene: -
V gene: TRBV5-1
J gene: TRBJ2-7
clone size: -
CDR3 DNA: TGCGCCAGCAGCTTGACAGACACCTACGAGCAGTACTTC
CDR3 protein: CASSLTDTYEQYF

D gene: -
V gene: TRBV27
J gene: TRBJ2-1
clone size: -
CDR3 DNA: TGTGCCAGCAGTCCCTATTTAGCGGCCAGCTCCTACAATGAGCAGTTCTTC
CDR3 protein: CASSPYLAASSYNEQFF

D gene: -
V gene: TRBV7-3
J gene: TRBJ1-6
clone size: -
CDR3 DNA: TGTGCCAGCAGCTTGGGGGGGCTACATAATTCACCCCTCCACTTT
CDR3 protein: CASSLGGLHNSPLHF

D gene: TRBD1
V gene: TRBV10-3
J gene: TRBJ1-2
clone size: -
CDR3 DNA: TGTGCCACCGACCCGACAGGGGGCTATGGCTACACCTTC
CDR3 protein: CATDPTGGYGYTF

D gene: TRBD1
V gene: TRBV30
J gene: TRBJ1-4
clone size: -
CDR3 DNA: TGTGCCTGGAGTACTGGGACAGGGGGCGTAGAAAAACTGTTTTTT
CDR3 protein: CAWSTGTGGVEKLFF

D gene: TRBD2
V gene: TRBV5-4
J gene: TRBJ2-2
clone size: -
CDR3 DNA: TGTGCCAGCAGCTTGAGCCTAGCGGCGAACACCGGGGAGCTGTTTTTT
CDR3 protein: CASSLSLAANTGELFF

D gene: TRBD1
V gene: TRBV5-1
J gene: TRBJ2-7
clone size: -
CDR3 DNA: TGCGCCAGCAGCTTGGCCCAGAGACAGGGGGTCGAGCAGTACTTC
CDR3 protein: CASSLAQRQGVEQYF

D gene: TRBD2
V gene: TRBV5-1
J gene: TRBJ2-2
clone size: -
CDR3 DNA: TGCGCCAGCAGCTTGGCCTTGGAGGGACTAGCGGCGAGCACCGGGGAGCTGTTTTTT
CDR3 protein: CASSLALEGLAASTGELFF

D gene: -
V gene: TRBV20-1
J gene: TRBJ2-2
clone size: -
CDR3 DNA: TGCAGTGCTCGTGGGGACAAAACTAGTTTTACCGGGGAGCTGTTTTTT
CDR3 protein: CSARGDKTSFTGELFF

D gene: TRBD1
V gene: TRBV6-5
J gene: TRBJ1-6
clone size: -
CDR3 DNA: TGTGCCAGCAGCCGGGACAGGGTTAATTCACCCCTCCACTTT
CDR3 protein: CASSRDRVNSPLHF

D gene: -
V gene: TRBV7-8
J gene: TRBJ2-2
clone size: -
CDR3 DNA: TGTGCCAGCCCCGATCCCTACAGGGCGAACACCGGGGAGCTGTTTTTT
CDR3 protein: CASPDPYRANTGELFF

D gene: -
V gene: TRBV18
J gene: TRBJ1-1
clone size: once
CDR3 DNA: TGTGCCAGCTCACCTGACAGGCGGCTGAACACTGAAGCTTTCTTT
CDR3 protein: CASSPDRRLNTEAFF

D gene: -
V gene: TRBV28
J gene: TRBJ2-7
clone size: -
CDR3 DNA: TGTGCCAGCAGTTTAAGCGGCCCCTACGAGCAGTACTTC
CDR3 protein: CASSLSGPYEQYF

D gene: TRBD1
V gene: TRBV19
J gene: TRBJ2-5
clone size: -
CDR3 DNA: TGTGCCAGTAGTTTTGGTTCGGGACAGCTAGAGAGAACCCAGTACTTC
CDR3 protein: CASSFGSGQLERTQYF

D gene: TRBD2
V gene: TRBV3-1/TRBV3-2
J gene: TRBJ2-7
clone size: -
CDR3 DNA: TGTGCCAGCAGCCCTACCGGGAGCGGGAGTCGCGAGCAGTACTTC
CDR3 protein: CASSPTGSGSREQYF

D gene: -
V gene: TRBV18
J gene: TRBJ2-6
clone size: -
CDR3 DNA: TGTGCCAGCTCACACAGGAGGGACAGCCCCTCTGGGGCCAACGTCCTGACTTTC
CDR3 protein: CASSHRRDSPSGANVLTF

D gene: -
V gene: TRBV7-2
J gene: TRBJ2-5
clone size: few
CDR3 DNA: TGTGCCAGCAGCTTAGGTGGCGGGCCGGCCCGAAGAGAGACCCAGTACTTC
CDR3 protein: CASSLGGGPARRETQYF

D gene: -
V gene: TRBV6-5
J gene: TRBJ2-3
clone size: -
CDR3 DNA: TGTGCCAGCATGACTAGTTTGCCAGATACGCAGTATTTT
CDR3 protein: CASMTSLPDTQYF